The T cell receptor (beta chain) described here comes from a study of cytomegalovirus exposure and HLA in healthy donors. Overall study context: The 100 million to 140 million unique TCR beta sequences, from about 179 million T cells, were found by an earlier analysis. Overall study results and limits: Later work found most CMV-associated TCR beta chains apparently HLA-restricted. A later analysis linked a missense DCLRE1C variant to TCR beta V- and J-gene trimming. Some V segments could not be told apart, so they were left out, TRBV6-2 and TRBV6-3 among them.

From germline, CDR1 is SGDLS and CDR2 YYNGEE. V shed 1 base, J shed 4 bases, and the junction held 5 bases outside the gene matches. This CDR3 comprises 15 residues. The PCR had 60 Vbeta and 13 Jbeta primers. Sequencing was performed with immunoSEQ multiplex PCR; in TCRdb, only in-frame clones are kept and a portion is missing. The table records roughly 99,000 clones, 73% of them present only once. In regard to this clone: The antigen is undetermined.

Sequencing used PBMCs. The chain employs TRBV9 and TRBJ2-3; the match to TRBD2 covers 8 bases. This sequence originates from a man aged 25-45 years in good health and CMV-seronegative. CDR3 amino acids: CASSVRQTSADTQYF. The CDR3 DNA reads TGTGCCAGCAGCGTACGACAGACTAGCGCAGATACGCAGTATTTT.